This T cell receptor (beta chain) was sequenced during a study of metastatic and nonmetastatic thyroid tumors. Study background: Malignant and benign thyroid patients had repertoires compared in peripheral blood and tumor or nodule tissue.

Thyroid surgery was preceded by no treatment in any patient. This clone is medium-sized by share. What it binds is unknown. The study's findings and limits: Benign nodules reportedly had significantly lower TCR beta diversity than malignant thyroid tumors in blood and tumor.

Per germline, CDR1 MNHEY and CDR2 SVGEGT. Trimming took 7 bases from V and 1 from J, leaving 17 bases between them. There are 15 residues in the CDR3. Methods used by the authors: Researchers built a distant-metastasis classifier for papillary thyroid cancer that drew on CDR3 differences across clinicopathological groups. Through MiXCR, TCRdb re-clonotyped the PCR reads. The V and J calls, along with clone size, are taken from TCRdb and not from the paper's own processing. The sample lists around 17,000 clones; around 30% were seen once. The rearrangement uses TRBV6-2 or TRBV6-3 and TRBJ2-7; D assignment may be TRBD1 or TRBD2 (6 bases each). This clonotype was sampled from a female donor with papillary thyroid cancer or a benign thyroid nodule (not recorded which). Some clones in this sample may be carry-over from other donors' samples. The specimen sequenced was tumor tissue. The CDR3 sequence is CASTESGAGSYEQYF. The CDR3 nucleotides read TGTGCCAGCACCGAGTCGGGGGCGGGATCCTACGAGCAGTACTTC.